The source of this TCR beta chain is a study of identical twins (dated by TCRdb to the mid-2010s). With respect to the entire study: To test whether fetal clonotypes persist, the study used deep sequencing on TCR alpha and beta repertoires from monozygotic twins, unrelated adults of various ages, and cord blood. To rule out contamination, the twin experiments were replicated at different times with different library preparation protocols. The paper as a whole reports these results and caveats: Abundant cord blood beta clonotypes carried fewer insertions; young adult naive repertoires showed a weaker similar trend, while memory repertoires showed none. Zero-insertion analyses could be partly confounded by invariant T cells such as MAIT and iNKT, though diverse VJ usage argued against such confounding for most clonotypes. Conclusions relied on cross-sectional statistical analysis, since the same donors could not be followed over many years. In beta out-of-frame sequences, excess twin sharing was weaker, because having fewer shared sequences lowered the signal-to-noise ratio. In monozygotic twins, out-of-frame TCR alpha sharing was systematically underestimated by recombination models, although the models agreed with sharing between unrelated individuals. Compared with coincidental sharing between unrelated individuals, out-of-frame TCR alpha sequences shared between twins had an excess of sequences with low generation probability.

In the case of this clonotype: Its antigen remains undetermined. One base away there is no much larger clone; base qualities are not given.

Receptor amplification or capture employed 5' RACE. Sequencing instrument: Illumina HiSeq 2000. A universal primer binding site was added through template switching, and the final cDNA carried a unique molecular identifier so that TCR cDNA molecules could be counted accurately. Specific primers in the conserved constant-segment region were used to synthesize first-strand cDNA for TCR alpha and beta chains. Each cDNA library was double barcoded, with a SMART-Mk sample barcode plus Illumina barcodes, to control for contamination. TruSeq adapter sequences and Illumina sample barcodes were added in two successive PCR steps. TCR alpha and beta cDNA libraries were sequenced on the Illumina HiSeq platform with custom primers. Under the source paper's analysis protocol: MiGEC processed the raw reads to extract unique molecular identifiers, while MiXCR was used to determine the CDR3 positions. For each individual, recombination models were inferred using an EM algorithm with the repgenHMM and IGoR tools. Shared clonotypes were analyzed with the tcR package in R, and sharing was normalized by the product of cloneset sizes. To study raw recombination free of thymic and clonal selection effects, out-of-frame nonproductive sequences were analyzed. TCRdb trimmed the raw reads at Q25, called clones with MiXCR and kept productive beta chains. Rows with a matching CDR3 protein are joined into one entry that keeps the most common DNA and genes. The V and J calls, along with clone size, are taken from TCRdb and not from the paper's own processing. Present in this sample are under 300,000 distinct CDR3 sequences, over 12% of which were seen just once. The leading ten clones occupy approximately 8.8% of the sample.

Every donor was a healthy Caucasian. Using Miltenyi CD45RO+ enrichment and human naive T-cell isolation kits, memory (CD45RO+) and naive T cells were isolated from PBMC. V is cut by 6 bases and J by 3 bases, and the space between the germline ends is 9 bases. CDR1 and CDR2 are read off the germline V gene (reference sequence) as DFQATT and SNEGSKA. CDR3 length: 11 amino acids, cysteine to phenylalanine. Kept here is only the CDR3 DNA, which spans 33 bases and is read in frame from base 1. The sequencing input was memory (CD45RO+) T cells sorted from blood. The cell subset or site label corresponds to: CD45RO+ enriched T cells. This clonotype was sampled from a woman aged 18 to 35 in good health. The V and J genes are TRBV20-1 and TRBJ2-7; the D segment cannot be called with confidence. The DNA sequence is as follows: TGCAGTGCAGGATACCACTACGAGCAGTACTTC. Its translation is CSAGYHYEQYF.